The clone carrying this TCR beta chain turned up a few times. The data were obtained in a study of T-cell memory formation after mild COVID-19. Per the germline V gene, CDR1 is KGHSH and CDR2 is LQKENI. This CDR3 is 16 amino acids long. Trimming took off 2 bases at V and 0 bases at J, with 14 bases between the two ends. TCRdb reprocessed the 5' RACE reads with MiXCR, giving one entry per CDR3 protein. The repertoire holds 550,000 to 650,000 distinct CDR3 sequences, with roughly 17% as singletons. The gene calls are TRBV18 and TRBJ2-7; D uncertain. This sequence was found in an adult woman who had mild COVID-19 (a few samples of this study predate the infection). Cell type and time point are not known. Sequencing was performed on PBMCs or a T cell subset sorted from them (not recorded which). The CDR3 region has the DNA TGTGCCAGCTCACCATCGTATTCCAGGAGCTCCTACGAGCAGTACTTC. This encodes CASSPSYSRSSYEQYF. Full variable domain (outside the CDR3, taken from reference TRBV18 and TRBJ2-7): NAGVMQNPRHLVRRRGQEARLRCSPMKGHSHVYWYRQLPEEGLKFMVYLQKENIIDESGMPKERFSAEFPKEGPSILRIQQVVRGDSAAYFCASSPSYSRSSYEQYFGPGTRLTVT.